The T cell receptor (beta chain) described here comes from a study of blood T cell repertoires in COVID-19. Study in general: Both acute and convalescent COVID-19 samples were obtained from the United States, Italy and Spain. T cells, B-cell-depleted T cells, or PBMCs provided the cDNA or gDNA that served as material.

Enrolled through a virtual design, the participants were between roughly 18 and 100 years of age and came from some 25 US areas. Participants were placed into cohorts based on the clinical history they reported. The germline V gene has CDR1 GTSNPN and CDR2 SVGIG (reference sequence). V was cut by 4 bases and J by 1 base, with 16 bases left in between. The CDR3 totals 15 residues. Assay used: immunoSEQ multiplex PCR; TCRdb lists only in-frame clones, some missing. The data hold nearly 400,000 clones, with roughly 91% observed a single time. Input material: PBMCs or T cells enriched from blood (not recorded which). The rearrangement uses TRBV30 and TRBJ1-1; the D gene is possibly TRBD1 (6 bases). The clonotype was recovered from a woman in her 30s who had recovered from COVID-19. The CDR3 nucleotides are TGTGCCTGGACCAACCAGGGGTTGGGGAACACTGAAGCTTTCTTT. This translates into CAWTNQGLGNTEAFF.